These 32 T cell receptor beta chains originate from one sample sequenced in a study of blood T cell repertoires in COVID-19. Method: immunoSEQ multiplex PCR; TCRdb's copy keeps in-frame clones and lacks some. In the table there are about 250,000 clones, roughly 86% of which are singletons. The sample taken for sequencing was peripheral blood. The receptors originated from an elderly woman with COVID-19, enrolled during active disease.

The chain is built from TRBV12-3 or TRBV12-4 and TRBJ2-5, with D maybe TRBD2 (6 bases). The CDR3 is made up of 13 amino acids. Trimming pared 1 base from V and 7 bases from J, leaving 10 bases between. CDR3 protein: CASSLGGLGTQYF. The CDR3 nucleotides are TGTGCCAGCAGTTTAGGGGGACTCGGGACCCAGTACTTC.

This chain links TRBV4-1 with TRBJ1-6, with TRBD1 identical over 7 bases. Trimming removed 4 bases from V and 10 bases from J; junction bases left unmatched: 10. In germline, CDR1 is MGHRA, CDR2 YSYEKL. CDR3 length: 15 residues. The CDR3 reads CASSPPGQKESPLHF. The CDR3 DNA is TGCGCCAGCAGCCCTCCGGGACAGAAGGAATCACCCCTCCACTTT.

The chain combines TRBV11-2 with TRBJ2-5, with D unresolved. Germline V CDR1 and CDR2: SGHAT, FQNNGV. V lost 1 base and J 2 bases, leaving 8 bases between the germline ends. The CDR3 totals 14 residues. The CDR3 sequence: CASSLGRVQETQYF. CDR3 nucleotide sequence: TGTGCCAGCAGCTTAGGCCGGGTTCAAGAGACCCAGTACTTC.

CDR3 coding DNA: TGTGCCATCCACCTCACCTGGGGCCCCTGGTCCGCCGCGGATGGCTACACCTTC. It encodes CAIHLTWGPWSAADGYTF. The genes are TRBV25-1 and TRBJ1-2, with D tentatively TRBD1 (5 bases). The V gene lost 10 bases and the J gene lost 6 bases, with 33 bases spanning the gap. This CDR3 comprises 18 residues. CDR1 is MGHDK and CDR2 is SYGVNS in the germline V gene.

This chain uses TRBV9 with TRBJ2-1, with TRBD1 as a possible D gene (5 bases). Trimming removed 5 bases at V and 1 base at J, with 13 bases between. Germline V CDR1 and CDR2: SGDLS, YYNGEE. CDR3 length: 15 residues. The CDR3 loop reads CASSTLGASYNEQFF. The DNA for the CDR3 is TGTGCCAGCAGTACTCTAGGGGCGTCCTACAATGAGCAGTTCTTC.

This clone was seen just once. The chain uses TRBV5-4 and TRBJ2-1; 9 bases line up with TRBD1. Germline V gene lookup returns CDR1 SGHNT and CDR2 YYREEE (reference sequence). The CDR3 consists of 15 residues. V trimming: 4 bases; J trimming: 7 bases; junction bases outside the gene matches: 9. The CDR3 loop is CASSIGGQGRNEQFF. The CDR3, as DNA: TGTGCCAGCAGCATAGGGGGACAGGGTAGAAATGAGCAGTTCTTC.

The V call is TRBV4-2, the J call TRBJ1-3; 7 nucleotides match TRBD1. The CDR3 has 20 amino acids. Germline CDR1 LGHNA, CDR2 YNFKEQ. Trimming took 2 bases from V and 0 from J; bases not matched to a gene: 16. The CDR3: CASSQYWDSRSTNSGNTIYF. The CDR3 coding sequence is TGTGCCAGCAGCCAATATTGGGACAGCCGAAGCACAAACTCTGGAAACACCATATATTTT.

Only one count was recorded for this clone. The CDR3 nucleotides read TGTGCCAGCTCATATGGACTTAGGGAGACCCAGTACTTC. This sequence encodes CASSYGLRETQYF. The chain joins TRBV18 to TRBJ2-5; perhaps TRBD2 as D (5 bases). Trimming removed 5 bases at V and 5 bases at J, with 12 bases between. The CDR3 extends over 13 amino acids. Germline CDR1 KGHSH, CDR2 LQKENI.

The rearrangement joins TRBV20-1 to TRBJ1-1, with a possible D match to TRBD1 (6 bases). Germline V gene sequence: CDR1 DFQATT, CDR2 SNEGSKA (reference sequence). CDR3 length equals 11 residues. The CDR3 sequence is CTHRVGTEAFF. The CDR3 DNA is TGCACCCACAGGGTAGGAACTGAAGCTTTCTTT.

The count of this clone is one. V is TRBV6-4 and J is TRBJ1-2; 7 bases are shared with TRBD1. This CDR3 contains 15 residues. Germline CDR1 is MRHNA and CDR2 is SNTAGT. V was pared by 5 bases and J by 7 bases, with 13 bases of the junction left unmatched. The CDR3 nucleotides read TGTGCCAGCAGTTCTCAACAGGGGTCGAACGCTGGCTACACCTTC. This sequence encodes CASSSQQGSNAGYTF.

In nucleotides, the CDR3 is TGCGCCAGCAGCTACCTAAAAGAGACCCAGTACTTC. It encodes CASSYLKETQYF. This chain connects TRBV5-1 to TRBJ2-5; D is ambiguous. The CDR3 covers 12 residues. Deletions cut 3 bases from V and 3 bases from J, with 6 bases between. CDR1 and CDR2 from the germline V gene are SGHRS and YFSETQ.

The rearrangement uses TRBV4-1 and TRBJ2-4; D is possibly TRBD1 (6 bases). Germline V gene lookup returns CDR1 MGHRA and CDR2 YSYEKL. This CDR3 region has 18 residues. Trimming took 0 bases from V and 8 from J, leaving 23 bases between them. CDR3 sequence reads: CASSQDRTGVGAGDIQYF. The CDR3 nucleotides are TGCGCCAGCAGCCAAGATAGGACTGGAGTGGGGGCAGGGGACATTCAGTACTTC.

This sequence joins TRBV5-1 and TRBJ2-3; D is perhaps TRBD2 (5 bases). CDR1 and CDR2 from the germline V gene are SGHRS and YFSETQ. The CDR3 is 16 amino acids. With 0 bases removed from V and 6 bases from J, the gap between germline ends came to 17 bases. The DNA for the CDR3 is TGCGCCAGCAGCTTGGTATCGAGCGGAGCCAAGGATACGCAGTATTTT. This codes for CASSLVSSGAKDTQYF.

CDR3 region: CASSPSQPTSGGVWELFF. DNA of the CDR3: TGTGCCAGTAGTCCGAGTCAACCCACTAGCGGGGGTGTGTGGGAGCTGTTTTTT. The chain employs TRBV19 and TRBJ2-2, with TRBD2 matching over 11 bases. The CDR3 contains 18 residues. Germline V lookup: CDR1 LNHDA, CDR2 SQIVND (reference sequence). With V trimmed by 5 bases and J by 9 bases, 17 bases remained unmatched.

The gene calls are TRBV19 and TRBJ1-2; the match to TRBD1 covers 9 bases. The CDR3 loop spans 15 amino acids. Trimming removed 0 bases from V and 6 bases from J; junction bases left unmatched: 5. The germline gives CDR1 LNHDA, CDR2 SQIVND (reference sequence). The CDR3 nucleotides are TGTGCCAGTAGTATAGATCGTGACAGGGGGGATGGCTACACCTTC. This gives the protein CASSIDRDRGDGYTF.

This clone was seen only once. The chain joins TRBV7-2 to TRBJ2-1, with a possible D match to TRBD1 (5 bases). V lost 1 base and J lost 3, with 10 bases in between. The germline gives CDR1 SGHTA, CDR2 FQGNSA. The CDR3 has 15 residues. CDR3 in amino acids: CASSLEQGRYNEQFF. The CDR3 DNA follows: TGTGCCAGCAGCTTAGAGCAGGGTCGCTACAATGAGCAGTTCTTC.

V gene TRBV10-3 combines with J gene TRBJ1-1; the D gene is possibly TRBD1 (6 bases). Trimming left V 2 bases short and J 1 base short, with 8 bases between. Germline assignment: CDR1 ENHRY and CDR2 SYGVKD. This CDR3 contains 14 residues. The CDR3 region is CAISEPQGNTEAFF. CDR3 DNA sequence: TGTGCCATCAGTGAGCCACAGGGGAACACTGAAGCTTTCTTT.

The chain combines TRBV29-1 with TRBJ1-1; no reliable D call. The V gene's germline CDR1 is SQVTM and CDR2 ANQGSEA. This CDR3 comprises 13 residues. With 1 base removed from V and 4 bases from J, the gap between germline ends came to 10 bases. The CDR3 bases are TGCAGCGTTGAAGGCACGGTTCTCACTGAAGCTTTCTTT. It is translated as CSVEGTVLTEAFF.

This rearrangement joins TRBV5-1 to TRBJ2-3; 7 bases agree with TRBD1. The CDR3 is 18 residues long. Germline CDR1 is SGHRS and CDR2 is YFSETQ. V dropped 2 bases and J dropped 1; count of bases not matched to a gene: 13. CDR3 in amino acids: CASSFSPPGQFGTDTQYF. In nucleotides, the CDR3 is TGCGCCAGCAGCTTTTCCCCCCCGGGACAGTTTGGCACAGATACGCAGTATTTT. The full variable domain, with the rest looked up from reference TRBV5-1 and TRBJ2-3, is KAGVTQTPRYLIKTRGQQVTLSCSPISGHRSVSWYQQTPGQGLQFLFEYFSETQRNKGNFPGRFSGRQFSNSRSEMNVSTLELGDSALYLCASSFSPPGQFGTDTQYFGPGTRLTVL.

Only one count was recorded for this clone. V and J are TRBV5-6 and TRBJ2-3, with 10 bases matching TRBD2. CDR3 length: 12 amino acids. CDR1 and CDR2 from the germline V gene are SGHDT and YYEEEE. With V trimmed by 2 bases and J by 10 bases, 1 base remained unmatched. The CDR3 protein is CASSFTSGAQYF. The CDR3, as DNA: TGTGCCAGCAGCTTCACTAGCGGGGCGCAGTATTTT.

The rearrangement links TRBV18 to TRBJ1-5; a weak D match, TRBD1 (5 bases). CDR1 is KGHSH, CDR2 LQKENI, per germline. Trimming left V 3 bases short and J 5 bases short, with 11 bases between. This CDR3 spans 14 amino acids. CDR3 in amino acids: CASSPDTGDQPQHF. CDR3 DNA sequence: TGTGCCAGCTCACCGGACACTGGGGATCAGCCCCAGCATTTT.

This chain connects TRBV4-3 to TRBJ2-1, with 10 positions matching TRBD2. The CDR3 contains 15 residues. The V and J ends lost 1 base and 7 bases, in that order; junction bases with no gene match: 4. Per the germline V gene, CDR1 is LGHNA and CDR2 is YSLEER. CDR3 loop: CASSQASGGVNEQFF. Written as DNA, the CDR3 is TGCGCCAGCAGCCAAGCCAGCGGGGGGGTAAATGAGCAGTTCTTC.

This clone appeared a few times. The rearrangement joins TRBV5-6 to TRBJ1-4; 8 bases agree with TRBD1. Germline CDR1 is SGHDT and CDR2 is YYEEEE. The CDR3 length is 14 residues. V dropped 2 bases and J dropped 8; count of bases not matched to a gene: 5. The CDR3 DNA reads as TGTGCCAGCAGCTTCAGGGGGCTAGGGGAAAAACTGTTTTTT. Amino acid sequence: CASSFRGLGEKLFF. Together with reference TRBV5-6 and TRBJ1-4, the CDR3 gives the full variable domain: DAGVTQSPTHLIKTRGQQVTLRCSPKSGHDTVSWYQQALGQGPQFIFQYYEEEERQRGNFPDRFSGHQFPNYSSELNVNALLLGDSALYLCASSFRGLGEKLFFGSGTQLSVL.

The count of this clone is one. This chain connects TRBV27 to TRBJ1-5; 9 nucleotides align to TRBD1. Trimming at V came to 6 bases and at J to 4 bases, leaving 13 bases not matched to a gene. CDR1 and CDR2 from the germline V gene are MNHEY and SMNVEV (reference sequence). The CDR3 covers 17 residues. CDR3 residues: CASSLTPTGGGNQPQHF. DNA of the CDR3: TGTGCCAGCAGCTTAACCCCGACAGGGGGAGGAAATCAGCCCCAGCATTTT.

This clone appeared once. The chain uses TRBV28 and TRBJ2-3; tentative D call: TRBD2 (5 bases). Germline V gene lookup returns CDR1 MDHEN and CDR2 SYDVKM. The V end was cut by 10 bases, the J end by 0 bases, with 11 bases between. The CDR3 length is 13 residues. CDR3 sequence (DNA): TGTGCCACCTTGGTAGCGAGCACAGATACGCAGTATTTT. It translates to CATLVASTDTQYF.

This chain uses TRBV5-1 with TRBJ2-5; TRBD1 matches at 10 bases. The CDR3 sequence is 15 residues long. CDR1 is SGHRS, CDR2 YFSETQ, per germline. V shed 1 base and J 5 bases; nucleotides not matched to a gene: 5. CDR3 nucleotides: TGCGCCAGCAGCTTGTTGGGACAGGGGCGGGAGACCCAGTACTTC. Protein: CASSLLGQGRETQYF.

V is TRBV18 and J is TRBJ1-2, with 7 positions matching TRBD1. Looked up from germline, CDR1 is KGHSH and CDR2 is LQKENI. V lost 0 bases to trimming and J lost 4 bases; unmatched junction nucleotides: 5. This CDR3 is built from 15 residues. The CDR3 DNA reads TGTGCCAGCTCACCACCTAGACAGGGTCTCTATGGCTACACCTTC. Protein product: CASSPPRQGLYGYTF.

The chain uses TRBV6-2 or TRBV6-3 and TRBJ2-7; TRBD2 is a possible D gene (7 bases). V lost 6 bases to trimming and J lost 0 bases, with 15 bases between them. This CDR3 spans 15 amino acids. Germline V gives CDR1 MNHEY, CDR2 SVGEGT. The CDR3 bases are TGTGCCAGCAGCCTTGGGGGGGCCTTCTCCTACGAGCAGTACTTC. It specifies CASSLGGAFSYEQYF.

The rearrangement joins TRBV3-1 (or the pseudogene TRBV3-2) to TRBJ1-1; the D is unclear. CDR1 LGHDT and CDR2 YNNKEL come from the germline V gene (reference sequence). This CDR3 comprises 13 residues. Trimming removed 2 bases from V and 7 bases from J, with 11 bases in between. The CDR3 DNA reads TGTGCCAGCAGCCAAAGCAGGCACGGTGAAGCTTTCTTT. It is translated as CASSQSRHGEAFF.

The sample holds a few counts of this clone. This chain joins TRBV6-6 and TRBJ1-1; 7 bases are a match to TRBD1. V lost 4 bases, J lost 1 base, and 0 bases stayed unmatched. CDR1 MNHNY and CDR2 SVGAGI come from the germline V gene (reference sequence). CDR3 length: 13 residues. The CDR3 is CASSWDRNTEAFF. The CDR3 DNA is TGTGCCAGCAGTTGGGACAGGAACACTGAAGCTTTCTTT.

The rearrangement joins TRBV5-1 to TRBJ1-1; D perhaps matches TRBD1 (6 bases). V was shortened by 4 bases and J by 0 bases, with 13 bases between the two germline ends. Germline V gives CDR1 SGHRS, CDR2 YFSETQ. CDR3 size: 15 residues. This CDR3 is CASSNTGNMNTEAFF. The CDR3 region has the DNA TGCGCCAGCAGCAACACAGGGAACATGAACACTGAAGCTTTCTTT.

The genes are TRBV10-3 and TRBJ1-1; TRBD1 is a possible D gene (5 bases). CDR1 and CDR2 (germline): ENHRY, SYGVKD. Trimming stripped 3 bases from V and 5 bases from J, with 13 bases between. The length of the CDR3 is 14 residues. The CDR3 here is CAISDGGVRTEAFF. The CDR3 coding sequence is TGTGCCATCAGTGACGGGGGGGTGAGGACTGAAGCTTTCTTT.